The 17 T cell receptor beta chains presented below share a single source sample, sequenced in a study of cytomegalovirus exposure and HLA in healthy donors. The PCR was carried out with 60 Vbeta primers and 13 Jbeta primers. Using immunoSEQ multiplex PCR, the repertoire was profiled, and TCRdb retains in-frame clones only, with some absent. The sample has over 150,000 clones; the top ten hold around 0.74%. Sequencing was carried out using PBMCs. The receptor source for this set is a boy under 18 in good health and CMV-seronegative.

This chain joins TRBV5-6 and TRBJ2-2; the match to TRBD2 covers 9 bases. The CDR3 has 14 amino acids. Per germline, CDR1 SGHDT and CDR2 YYEEEE. V lost 0 bases and J lost 9; bases outside the gene matches: 3. CDR3 amino acids: CASSLVLAGRELFF. DNA for the CDR3: TGTGCCAGCAGCTTGGTGCTAGCGGGACGGGAGCTGTTTTTT.

The chain recombines TRBV5-6 with TRBJ2-1; the match to TRBD1 covers 7 bases. Germline assignment: CDR1 SGHDT and CDR2 YYEEEE. The ends lost 2 bases at V and 9 bases at J; junction bases unmatched: 14. The CDR3 consists of 16 residues. The CDR3 sequence is CASSLPTGVISREQFF. As DNA, the CDR3 is TGTGCCAGCAGCTTACCAACAGGGGTAATAAGTCGTGAGCAGTTCTTC.

This chain uses TRBV6-1 with TRBJ2-5, with a possible D match to TRBD2 (5 bases). Germline CDR1 MNHNS, CDR2 SASEGT. The CDR3 has 11 amino acids. V was clipped by 6 bases and J by 11 bases, with 13 bases between them. The DNA of the CDR3 is TGTGCCAGCAGGCGGGCGGAGGAGCAGTACTTC. Translation: CASRRAEEQYF.

The chain uses TRBV10-2 and TRBJ2-3; possibly TRBD1 for D (6 bases). Germline V gene data show CDR1 as WSHSY and CDR2 as SAAADI. CDR3 length: 16 residues. Trimming stripped 7 bases from V and 9 bases from J, with 26 bases between. Written as DNA, the CDR3 is TGCGCCAGCATTCCAACAGGGTCAGGTGGGAAAGGCACGCAGTATTTT. This codes for CASIPTGSGGKGTQYF.

The genes are TRBV19 and TRBJ1-5, with D hard to call. The CDR3 contains 15 residues. V was cut by 3 bases and J by 1 base, with 10 bases left in between. Germline assignment: CDR1 LNHDA and CDR2 SQIVND (reference sequence). CDR3 in DNA: TGTGCCAGTAGTATGGGCCAGATGAGCAATCAGCCCCAGCATTTT. It encodes CASSMGQMSNQPQHF.

The chain recombines TRBV7-2 with TRBJ1-3; tentatively, D is TRBD1 (6 bases). Germline V gene lookup returns CDR1 SGHTA and CDR2 FQGNSA. Trimming removed 3 bases at V and 8 bases at J, with 17 bases between. The length of the CDR3 is 15 residues. CDR3 amino acids: CASSLMGAALDTIYF. The CDR3 nucleotides read TGTGCCAGCAGCTTGATGGGGGCTGCCTTGGACACCATATATTTT.

V usage is TRBV5-6 and J usage is TRBJ2-5, with D unresolved. The end of the DNA aligns better with TRBJ2-7, so the J call may be wrong. This CDR3 has 12 residues. CDR1 is SGHDT and CDR2 is YYEEEE in the germline V gene. DNA of the CDR3: TGTGCCAGCAGCTTTACAGCCTACGAGCAGTACTTC. It translates to CASSFTAYEQYF.

The chain has TRBV6-6 and TRBJ1-5, with no clear D. Trimming cost V 0 bases and J 9 bases, with 9 bases left between them. The length of the CDR3 is 13 residues. Per germline, CDR1 MNHNY and CDR2 SVGAGI (reference sequence). Written as DNA, the CDR3 is TGTGCCAGCAGTTACTCGAGGGTTTCGCCCCAGCATTTT. Amino acids: CASSYSRVSPQHF.

The V call is TRBV7-8, the J call TRBJ2-7, with TRBD1 identical over 9 bases. CDR3 length equals 16 residues. Losses at the gene ends were 4 bases for V and 2 bases for J; bases not matched to a gene: 9. Looked up from germline, CDR1 is SGHVS and CDR2 is FQNEAQ. CDR3 nucleotides: TGTGCCAGCAGCTCCCGAGCCGGGACAGGGACCTACGAGCAGTACTTC. This gives the protein CASSSRAGTGTYEQYF.

This chain uses TRBV2 with TRBJ1-1; D is ambiguous. This CDR3 has 11 amino acids. Germline V gene lookup returns CDR1 SNHLY and CDR2 FYNNEI. V was pared by 5 bases and J by 8 bases, with 9 bases between. The CDR3: CASSLNREAFF. As DNA, the CDR3 is TGTGCCAGCAGTTTGAACAGAGAAGCTTTCTTT.

The genes are TRBV6-5 and TRBJ1-2; D not certain. From germline, CDR1 is MNHEY and CDR2 SVGAGI. The CDR3 has 14 amino acids. Trimming stripped 0 bases from V and 7 bases from J, with 12 bases between. This CDR3 is CASSYSSGLGGYTF. The CDR3 DNA reads as TGTGCCAGCAGTTACTCGAGCGGGTTGGGTGGCTACACCTTC.

This chain uses TRBV7-3 with TRBJ1-1; TRBD1 is a possible D gene (6 bases). Germline CDR1 SGHTA, CDR2 FQGTGA. Trimming shortened V by 1 base and J by 7 bases, and 16 bases separated the two germline ends. The CDR3 consists of 15 residues. The CDR3 reads CASSLNPGVGSEAFF. For the CDR3, the DNA is TGTGCCAGCAGCTTAAATCCAGGGGTTGGGAGTGAAGCTTTCTTT. The variable domain in full, with the rest retrieved from reference TRBV7-3 and TRBJ1-1, is GAGVSQTPSNKVTEKGKYVELRCDPISGHTALYWYRQSLGQGPEFLIYFQGTGAADDSGLPNDRFFAVRPEGSVSTLKIQRTERGDSAVYLCASSLNPGVGSEAFFGQGTRLTVV.

The CDR3 protein is CAWAIAGWETQYF. The CDR3, as DNA: TGTGCCTGGGCCATAGCGGGGTGGGAGACCCAGTACTTC. The chain employs TRBV30 and TRBJ2-5; 8 bases fit TRBD2. Germline V gene sequence: CDR1 GTSNPN, CDR2 SVGIG (reference sequence). The CDR3 length is 13 residues. Trimming removed 5 bases from V and 5 bases from J; junction bases left unmatched: 7.

DNA for the CDR3: TGTGCCAGCAGCTTCGGGGGGCTCAACGAGCAGTACTTC. Translation: CASSFGGLNEQYF. V is TRBV5-4 and J is TRBJ2-7; weak D call: TRBD2 (7 bases). In germline, CDR1 is SGHNT, CDR2 YYREEE (reference sequence). CDR3 length: 13 residues. V was pared by 2 bases and J by 5 bases, with 11 bases between.

The chain recombines TRBV9 with TRBJ2-7; no firm D call. Germline V lookup: CDR1 SGDLS, CDR2 YYNGEE. The CDR3 is made up of 14 amino acids. Trimming pared 0 bases from V and 4 bases from J, leaving 11 bases between. CDR3 residues: CASSVEATSYEQYF. Written as DNA, the CDR3 is TGTGCCAGCAGCGTAGAAGCGACGAGTTACGAGCAGTACTTC.

The chain uses TRBV7-9 and TRBJ2-7, with D possibly being TRBD2 (6 bases). CDR1 and CDR2 (germline): SEHNR, FQNEAQ (reference sequence). This CDR3 is built from 13 residues. Trimming shortened V by 3 bases and J by 3 bases, and 9 bases separated the two germline ends. This CDR3 reads CASSFGGNYEQYF. Written as DNA, the CDR3 is TGTGCCAGCAGCTTCGGAGGGAACTACGAGCAGTACTTC.

The J gene is TRBJ2-7, the V gene TRBV7-3; D gene uncertain. The CDR3 length is 13 residues. Germline V gene data show CDR1 as SGHTA and CDR2 as FQGTGA. V shed 1 base and J shed 5 bases, with 9 bases lying between them. For the CDR3, the DNA is TGTGCCAGCAGCTTAATTACGGGTAACGAGCAGTACTTC. Protein: CASSLITGNEQYF.